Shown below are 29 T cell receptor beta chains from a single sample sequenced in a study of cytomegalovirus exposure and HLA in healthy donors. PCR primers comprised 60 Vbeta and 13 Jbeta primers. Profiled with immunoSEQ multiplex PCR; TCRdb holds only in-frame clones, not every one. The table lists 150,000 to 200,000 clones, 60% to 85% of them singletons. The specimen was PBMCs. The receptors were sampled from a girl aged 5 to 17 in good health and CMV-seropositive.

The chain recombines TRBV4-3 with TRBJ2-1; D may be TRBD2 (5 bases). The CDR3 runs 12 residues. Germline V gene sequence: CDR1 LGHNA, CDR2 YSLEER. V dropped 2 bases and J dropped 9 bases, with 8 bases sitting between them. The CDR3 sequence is CASSQRGSEQFF. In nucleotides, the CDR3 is TGCGCCAGCAGCCAACGTGGGAGTGAGCAGTTCTTC.

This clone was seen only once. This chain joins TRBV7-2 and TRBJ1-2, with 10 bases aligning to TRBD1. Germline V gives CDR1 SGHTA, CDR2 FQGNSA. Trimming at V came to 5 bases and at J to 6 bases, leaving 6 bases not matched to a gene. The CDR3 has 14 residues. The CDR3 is CASSDRGLGDGYTF. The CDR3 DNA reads TGTGCCAGCAGCGACAGGGGGCTGGGGGATGGCTACACCTTC.

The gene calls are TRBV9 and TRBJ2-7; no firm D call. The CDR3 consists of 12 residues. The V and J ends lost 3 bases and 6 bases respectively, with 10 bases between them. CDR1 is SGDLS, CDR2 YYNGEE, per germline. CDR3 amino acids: CASSAFPGEQYF. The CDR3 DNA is TGTGCCAGCAGCGCCTTCCCGGGCGAGCAGTACTTC.

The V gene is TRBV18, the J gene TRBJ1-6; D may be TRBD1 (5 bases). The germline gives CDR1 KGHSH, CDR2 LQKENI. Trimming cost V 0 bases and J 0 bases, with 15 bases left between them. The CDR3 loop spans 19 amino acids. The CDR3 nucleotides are TGTGCCAGCTCACCACCAGGGGCACAGCCAAGCTCCTATAATTCACCCCTCCACTTT. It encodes CASSPPGAQPSSYNSPLHF.

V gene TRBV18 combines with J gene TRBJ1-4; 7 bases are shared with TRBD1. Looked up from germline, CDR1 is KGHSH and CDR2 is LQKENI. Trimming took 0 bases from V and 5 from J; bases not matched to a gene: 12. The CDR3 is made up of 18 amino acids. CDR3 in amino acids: CASSPPGKTGNFNEKLFF. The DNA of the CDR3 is TGTGCCAGCTCACCACCGGGAAAGACAGGGAATTTCAATGAAAAACTGTTTTTT.

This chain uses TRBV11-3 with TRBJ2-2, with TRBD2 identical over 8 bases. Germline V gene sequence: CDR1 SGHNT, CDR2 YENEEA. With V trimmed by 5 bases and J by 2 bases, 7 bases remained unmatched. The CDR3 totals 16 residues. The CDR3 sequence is CASSNLAGINTGELFF. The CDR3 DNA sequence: TGTGCCAGCAGCAATTTAGCGGGGATAAACACCGGGGAGCTGTTTTTT.

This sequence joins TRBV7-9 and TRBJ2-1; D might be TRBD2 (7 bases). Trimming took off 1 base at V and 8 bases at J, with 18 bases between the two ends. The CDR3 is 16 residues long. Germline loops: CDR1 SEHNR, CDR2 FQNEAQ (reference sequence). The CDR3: CASSLGGGLFGDEQFF. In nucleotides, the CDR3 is TGTGCCAGCAGCTTAGGGGGGGGGCTCTTCGGGGATGAGCAGTTCTTC. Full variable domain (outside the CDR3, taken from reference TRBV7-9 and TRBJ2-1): DTGVSQNPRHKITKRGQNVTFRCDPISEHNRLYWYRQTLGQGPEFLTYFQNEAQLEKSRLLSDRFSAERPKGSFSTLEIQRTEQGDSAMYLCASSLGGGLFGDEQFFGPGTRLTVL.

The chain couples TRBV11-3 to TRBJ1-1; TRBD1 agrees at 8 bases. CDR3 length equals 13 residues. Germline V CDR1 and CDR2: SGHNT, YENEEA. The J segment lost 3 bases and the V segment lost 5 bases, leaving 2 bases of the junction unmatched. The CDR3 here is CASSVDRDTEAFF. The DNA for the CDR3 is TGTGCCAGCAGCGTGGACAGGGACACTGAAGCTTTCTTT.

For the CDR3, the DNA is TGTGCCAGCAGCCCCGGACTAGATACGCAGTATTTT. Translating it yields CASSPGLDTQYF. The rearrangement links TRBV11-2 to TRBJ2-3; D possibly corresponds to TRBD2 (5 bases). V lost 5 bases, J lost 5 bases, and 8 bases lay in between. Germline V gene lookup returns CDR1 SGHAT and CDR2 FQNNGV. The CDR3 is made up of 12 amino acids.

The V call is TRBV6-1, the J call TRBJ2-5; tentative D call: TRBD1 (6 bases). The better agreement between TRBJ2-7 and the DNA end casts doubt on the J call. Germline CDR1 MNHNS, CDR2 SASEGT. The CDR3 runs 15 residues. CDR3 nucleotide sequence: TGTGCCAGCAGTGAGGGGACACCGAGCGAGGACGAGCAGTACTTC. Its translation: CASSEGTPSEDEQYF.

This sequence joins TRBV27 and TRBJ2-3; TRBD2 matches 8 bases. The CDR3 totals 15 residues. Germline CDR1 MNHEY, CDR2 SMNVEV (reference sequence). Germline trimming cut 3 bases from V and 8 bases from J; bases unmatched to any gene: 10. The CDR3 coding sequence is TGTGCCAGCAGTTTCCCCCCGGGGGGGCAGGGTACGCAGTATTTT. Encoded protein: CASSFPPGGQGTQYF.

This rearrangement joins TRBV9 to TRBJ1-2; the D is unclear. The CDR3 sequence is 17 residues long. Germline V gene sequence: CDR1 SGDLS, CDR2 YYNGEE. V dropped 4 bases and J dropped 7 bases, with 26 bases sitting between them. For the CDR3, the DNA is TGTGCCAGCAGCTTTATGGACTTGACTCCCTCTATGGGTGGCTACACCTTC. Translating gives CASSFMDLTPSMGGYTF.

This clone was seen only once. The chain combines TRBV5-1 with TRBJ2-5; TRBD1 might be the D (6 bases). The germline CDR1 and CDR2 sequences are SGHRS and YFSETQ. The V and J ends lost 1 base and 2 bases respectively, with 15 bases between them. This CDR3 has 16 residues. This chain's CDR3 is CASSLHRDRGQETQYF. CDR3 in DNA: TGCGCCAGCAGCTTGCACAGGGATCGAGGACAAGAGACCCAGTACTTC.

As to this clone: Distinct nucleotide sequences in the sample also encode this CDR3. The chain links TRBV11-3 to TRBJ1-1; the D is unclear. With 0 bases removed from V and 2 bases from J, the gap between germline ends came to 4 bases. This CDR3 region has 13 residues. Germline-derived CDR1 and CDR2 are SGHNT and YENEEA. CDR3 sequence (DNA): TGTGCCAGCAGCTTAGATAGTAACACTGAAGCTTTCTTT. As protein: CASSLDSNTEAFF.

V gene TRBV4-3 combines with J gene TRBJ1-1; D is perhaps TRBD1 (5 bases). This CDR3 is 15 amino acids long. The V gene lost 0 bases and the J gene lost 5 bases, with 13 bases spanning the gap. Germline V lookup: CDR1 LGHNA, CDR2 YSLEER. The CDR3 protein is CASSQEPGMGTEAFF. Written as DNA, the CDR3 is TGCGCCAGCAGCCAAGAGCCAGGGATGGGAACTGAAGCTTTCTTT.

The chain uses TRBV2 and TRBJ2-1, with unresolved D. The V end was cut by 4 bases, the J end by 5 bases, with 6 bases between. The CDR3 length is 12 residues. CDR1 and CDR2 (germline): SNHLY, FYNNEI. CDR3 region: CASSVENNEQFF. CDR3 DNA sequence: TGTGCCAGCAGTGTCGAGAACAATGAGCAGTTCTTC.

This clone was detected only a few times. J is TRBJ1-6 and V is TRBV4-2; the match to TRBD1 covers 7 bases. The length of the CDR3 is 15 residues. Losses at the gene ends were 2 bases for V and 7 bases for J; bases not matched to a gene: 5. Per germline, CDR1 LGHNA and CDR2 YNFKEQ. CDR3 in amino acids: CASSQSGQTNSPLHF. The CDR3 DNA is TGTGCCAGCAGCCAATCGGGACAGACAAATTCACCCCTCCACTTT.

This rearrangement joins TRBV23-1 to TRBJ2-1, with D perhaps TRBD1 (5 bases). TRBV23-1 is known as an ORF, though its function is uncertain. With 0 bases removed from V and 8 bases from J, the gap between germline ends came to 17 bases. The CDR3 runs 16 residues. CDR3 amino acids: CASSQSGSSGWYEQFF. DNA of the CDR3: TGCGCCAGCAGTCAATCGGGTTCGTCAGGGTGGTATGAGCAGTTCTTC.

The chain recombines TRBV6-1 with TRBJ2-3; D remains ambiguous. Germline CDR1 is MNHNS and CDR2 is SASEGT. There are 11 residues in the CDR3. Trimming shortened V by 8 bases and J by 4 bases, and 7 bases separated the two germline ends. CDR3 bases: TGTGCCAGCCGGTTAGCAGATACGCAGTATTTT. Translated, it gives CASRLADTQYF.

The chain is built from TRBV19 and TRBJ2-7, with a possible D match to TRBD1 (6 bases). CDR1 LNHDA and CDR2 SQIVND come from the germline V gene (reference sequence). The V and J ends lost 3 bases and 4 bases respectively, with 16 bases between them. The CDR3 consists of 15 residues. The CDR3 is CASSITDSGAYEQYF. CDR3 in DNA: TGTGCCAGTAGTATCACGGACAGTGGGGCTTACGAGCAGTACTTC. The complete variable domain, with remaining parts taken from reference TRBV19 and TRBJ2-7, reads DGGITQSPKYLFRKEGQNVTLSCEQNLNHDAMYWYRQDPGQGLRLIYYSQIVNDFQKGDIAEGYSVSREKKESFPLTVTSAQKNPTAFYLCASSITDSGAYEQYFGPGTRLTVT.

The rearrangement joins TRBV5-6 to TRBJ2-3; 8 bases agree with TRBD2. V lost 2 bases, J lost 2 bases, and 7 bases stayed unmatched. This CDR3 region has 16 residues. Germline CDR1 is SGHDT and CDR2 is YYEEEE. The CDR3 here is CASSFISGGATDTQYF. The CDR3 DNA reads TGTGCCAGCAGCTTCATCAGCGGGGGCGCCACAGATACGCAGTATTTT.

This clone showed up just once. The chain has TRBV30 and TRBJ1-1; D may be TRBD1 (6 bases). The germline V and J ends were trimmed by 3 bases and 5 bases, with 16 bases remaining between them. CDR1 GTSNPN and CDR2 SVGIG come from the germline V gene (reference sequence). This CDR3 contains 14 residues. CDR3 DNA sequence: TGTGCCTGGAGCCGGAGGGGGGGTTGGACTGAAGCTTTCTTT. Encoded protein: CAWSRRGGWTEAFF.

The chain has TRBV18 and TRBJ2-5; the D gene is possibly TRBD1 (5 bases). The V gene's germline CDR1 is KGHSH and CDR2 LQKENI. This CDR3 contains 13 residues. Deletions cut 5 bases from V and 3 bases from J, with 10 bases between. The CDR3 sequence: CASSWMTEETQYF. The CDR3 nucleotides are TGTGCCAGCTCATGGATGACAGAAGAGACCCAGTACTTC.

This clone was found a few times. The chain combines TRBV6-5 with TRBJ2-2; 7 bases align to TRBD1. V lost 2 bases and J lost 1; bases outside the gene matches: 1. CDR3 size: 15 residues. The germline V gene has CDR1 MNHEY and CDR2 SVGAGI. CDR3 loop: CASSYGTENTGELFF. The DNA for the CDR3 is TGTGCCAGCAGTTACGGGACAGAGAACACCGGGGAGCTGTTTTTT.

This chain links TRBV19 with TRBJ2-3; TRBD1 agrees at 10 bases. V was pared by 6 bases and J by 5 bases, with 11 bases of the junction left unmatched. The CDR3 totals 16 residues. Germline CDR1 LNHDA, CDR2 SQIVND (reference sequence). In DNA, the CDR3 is TGTGCCAGTAGCCAGAGGACAGGGGGTATAATAGATACGCAGTATTTT. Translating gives CASSQRTGGIIDTQYF.

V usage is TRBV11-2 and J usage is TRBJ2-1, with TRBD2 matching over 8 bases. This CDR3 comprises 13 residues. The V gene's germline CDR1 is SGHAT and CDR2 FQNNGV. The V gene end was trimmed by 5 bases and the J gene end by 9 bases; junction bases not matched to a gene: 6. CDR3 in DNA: TGTGCCAGCAGCCCGGGGGGGGCGGGTGAGCAGTTCTTC. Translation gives CASSPGGAGEQFF. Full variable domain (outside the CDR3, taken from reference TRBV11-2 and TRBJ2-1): EAGVAQSPRYKIIEKRQSVAFWCNPISGHATLYWYQQILGQGPKLLIQFQNNGVVDDSQLPKDRFSAERLKGVDSTLKIQPAKLEDSAVYLCASSPGGAGEQFFGPGTRLTVL.

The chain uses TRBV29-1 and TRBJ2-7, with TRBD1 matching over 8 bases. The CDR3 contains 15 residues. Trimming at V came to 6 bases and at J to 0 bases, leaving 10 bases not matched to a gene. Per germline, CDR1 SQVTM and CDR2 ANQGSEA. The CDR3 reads CSVKGVGTGSYEQYF. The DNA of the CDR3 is TGCAGCGTGAAGGGGGTTGGGACAGGCTCCTACGAGCAGTACTTC.

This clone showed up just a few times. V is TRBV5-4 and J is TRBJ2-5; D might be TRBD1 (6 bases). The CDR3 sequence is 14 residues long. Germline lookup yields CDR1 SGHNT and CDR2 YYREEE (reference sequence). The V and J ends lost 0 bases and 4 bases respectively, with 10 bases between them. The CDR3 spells CASSLDGGAETQYF. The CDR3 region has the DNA TGTGCCAGCAGCTTGGATGGGGGCGCAGAGACCCAGTACTTC.

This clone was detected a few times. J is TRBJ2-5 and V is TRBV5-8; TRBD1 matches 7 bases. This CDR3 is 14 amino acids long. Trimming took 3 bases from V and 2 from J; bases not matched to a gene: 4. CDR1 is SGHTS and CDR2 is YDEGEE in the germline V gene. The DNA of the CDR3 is TGTGCCAGCAGCTACCGGGACAGACAAGAGACCCAGTACTTC. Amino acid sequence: CASSYRDRQETQYF.